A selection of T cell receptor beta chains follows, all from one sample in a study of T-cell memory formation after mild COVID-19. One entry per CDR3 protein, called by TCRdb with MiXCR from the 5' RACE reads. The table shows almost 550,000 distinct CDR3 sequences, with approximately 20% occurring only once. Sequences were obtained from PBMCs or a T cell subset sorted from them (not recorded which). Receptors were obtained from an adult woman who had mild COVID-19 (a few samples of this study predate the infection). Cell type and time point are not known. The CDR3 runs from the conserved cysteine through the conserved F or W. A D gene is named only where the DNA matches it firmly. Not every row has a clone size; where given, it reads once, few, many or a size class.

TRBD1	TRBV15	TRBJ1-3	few	TGTGCCACCAGCAGTCGGACAGGGGTGTATGGAAACACCATATATTTT	CATSSRTGVYGNTIYF
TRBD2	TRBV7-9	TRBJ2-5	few	TGTGCCAGCAGCTCCCCTCTAGCGGGCCCACAAGAGACCCAGTACTTC	CASSSPLAGPQETQYF
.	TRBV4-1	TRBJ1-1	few	TGCGCCAGCAGCATAGGAGGCGGGGGCACTGAAGCTTTCTTT	CASSIGGGGTEAFF
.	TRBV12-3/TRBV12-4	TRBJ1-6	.	TGTGCCAGCAGCCCTGACGGGCTCTATAATTCACCCCTCCACTTT	CASSPDGLYNSPLHF
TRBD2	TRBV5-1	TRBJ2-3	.	TGCGCCAGCAGCCACCACCGGGGAGCGGGAGCTGGGGATACGCAGTATTTT	CASSHHRGAGAGDTQYF
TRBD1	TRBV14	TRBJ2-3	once	TGTGCCAGCAGCCCCGGCAAGACAGGGACAGATACGCAGTATTTT	CASSPGKTGTDTQYF
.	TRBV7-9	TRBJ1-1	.	TGTGCCAGCAGCTTAGGAGGGGTCCCGAGCCGGAACACTGAAGCTTTCTTT	CASSLGGVPSRNTEAFF
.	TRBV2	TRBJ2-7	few	TGTGCCAGCAGTGAACCGGCCGGCGGCAGTTACTCCTACGAGCAGTACTTC	CASSEPAGGSYSYEQYF
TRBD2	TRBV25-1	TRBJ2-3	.	TGTGCCAGCAGTGACGCGGGAGCGACAGATACGCAGTATTTT	CASSDAGATDTQYF
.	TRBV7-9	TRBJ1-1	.	TGTGCCAGCAGCTTAGTTCGGGGGCTGAACACTGAAGCTTTCTTT	CASSLVRGLNTEAFF
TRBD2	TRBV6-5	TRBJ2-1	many	TGTGCCAGCAGCCCTAGCGGGGGAGGGGATGAGCAGTTCTTC	CASSPSGGGDEQFF
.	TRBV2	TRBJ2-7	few	TGTGCCAGCGGTGGGACATACTACGAGCAGTACTTC	CASGGTYYEQYF
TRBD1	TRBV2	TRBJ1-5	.	TGTGCCAGCAGTTGGACAGGGAACAGCAATCAGCCCCAGCATTTT	CASSWTGNSNQPQHF
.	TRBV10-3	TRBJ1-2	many	TGTGCCATCAGTGACACTAACTATGGCTACACCTTC	CAISDTNYGYTF
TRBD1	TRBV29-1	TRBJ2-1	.	TGCAGCGTTGGGGGGACAGGGGGCGCATCGTACAATGAGCAGTTCTTC	CSVGGTGGASYNEQFF
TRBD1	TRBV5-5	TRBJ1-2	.	TGTGCCAGCAGTTTAATGCCTACAGGGGCTTCTAACTATGGCTACACCTTC	CASSLMPTGASNYGYTF
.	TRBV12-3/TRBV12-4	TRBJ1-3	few	TGTGCCAGCAGTTTAGCGTCCGGGGTCCCTGGAAACACCATATATTTT	CASSLASGVPGNTIYF
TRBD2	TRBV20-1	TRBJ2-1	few	TGCAGTGCTAGGGGACTAGCGGGAGGCACCTACAATGAGCAGTTCTTC	CSARGLAGGTYNEQFF
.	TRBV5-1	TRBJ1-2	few	TGCGCCAGCAGCTTGGGGGGACACAGCAATGGCTACACCTTC	CASSLGGHSNGYTF
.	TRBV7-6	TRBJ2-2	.	TGTGCCAGCAGCTTAAGCGGAGGGGGCAGGTGGACCGGGGAGCTGTTTTTT	CASSLSGGGRWTGELFF
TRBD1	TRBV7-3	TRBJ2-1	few	TGTGCCAGCAGCCTAGGGACAGGGCGGCAGTTCTTC	CASSLGTGRQFF
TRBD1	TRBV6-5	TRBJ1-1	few	TGTGCCAGCAGTTACTCGGGCAGGGGGCGCGGGAACACTGAAGCTTTCTTT	CASSYSGRGRGNTEAFF
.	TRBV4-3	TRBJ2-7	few	TGCGCCAGCAGCCAAGATCAGGGGCCTTCTTCCTTTTACGAGCAGTACTTC	CASSQDQGPSSFYEQYF
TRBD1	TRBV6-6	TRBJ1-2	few	TGTGCCAGCAGTTACGAGAACAGGGGTACGAAATCGGGCGGCTACACCTTC	CASSYENRGTKSGGYTF
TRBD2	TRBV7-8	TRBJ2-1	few	TGTGCCAGCAGCTTTATTAGCGGGGGGGCCCACAATGAGCAGTTCTTC	CASSFISGGAHNEQFF
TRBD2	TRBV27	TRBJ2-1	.	TGTGCCAGCAGTGGCCGTCGTCGGGAGGGTAATGAGCAGTTCTTC	CASSGRRREGNEQFF